This T cell receptor beta chain was profiled in a study of OX40 agonist ivuxolimab in advanced cancers. Study-wide context: Given to patients was ivuxolimab, an agonistic anti-OX40 (CD134) antibody. Study-wide results and limits: At 0.1-3.0 mg/kg, partial responders had clonal expansion among the lowest observed.

Germline CDR1 SNHLY, CDR2 FYNNEI. The CDR3 covers 16 residues. Unmatched junction bases numbered 9, after V lost 1 base and J lost 4 bases. Only in-frame clones appear in the TCRdb table, and some are missing; sequencing was by immunoSEQ multiplex PCR. The sample records 14,000 to 15,000 clones, just under 75% being singletons. Comment on this clone: The antigen is undetermined.

Sequences were derived from CD4+ or CD8+ T cells sorted from blood, sampled in a trial of the OX40 agonist ivuxolimab. The source of this sequence is an adult with an advanced solid tumor such as melanoma, head and neck, liver or kidney cancer. V gene TRBV2 combines with J gene TRBJ1-2; 7 bases align to TRBD1. The CDR3 is CASSEESLSGGYGYTF. As DNA, the CDR3 is TGTGCCAGCAGTGAAGAAAGCCTCTCAGGGGGCTATGGCTACACCTTC.